The T cell receptor beta chain under discussion was sequenced for a study of shared clonotypes between healthy human individuals. The authors distributed each subset's genomic DNA evenly over several immunoSEQ plates. Assay: immunoSEQ multiplex PCR; the TCRdb copy retains only in-frame clones and omits some. The data hold 2 million to 2.5 million clones, with around 93% observed a single time. Each sample came from a Caucasian adult donor living in Nashville, Tennessee. This CDR3 is built from 15 residues. Between the trimmed V and J ends, which lost 3 bases and 4 bases, there was a span of 13 bases. Germline lookup yields CDR1 MGHRA and CDR2 YSYEKL.

The sequence derives from a man younger than 30 in good health. Some clones in this sample may be carry-over from other donors' samples. This chain joins TRBV4-1 and TRBJ2-1; D gene unclear. The sample consisted of naive CD4+ T cells from PBMCs. Subset reported: CD45RA+ positively selected. The CDR3 is CASSHIRSSYNEQFF. In nucleotides, the CDR3 is TGCGCCAGCAGCCACATACGCAGCTCTTACAATGAGCAGTTCTTC.